The subject of this entry is one T cell receptor beta chain. The antigen remains unidentified. One end of the junction does not line up with germline, which may come from a read error. The CDR3 is 14 residues long. CDR1 and CDR2 (germline): SGHRS, YFSETQ. This record comes from a study of cytomegalovirus exposure and HLA in healthy donors. There were likely unrecorded immune exposures, though donors were nominally healthy when sampled. PCR employed 60 Vbeta and 13 Jbeta primers. Here immunoSEQ multiplex PCR was the method, and the copy in TCRdb shows in-frame clones only, minus some. This table has fewer than 350,000 clones, around 90% appearing once. Study results and caveats: The authors later linked a missense DCLRE1C variant to TCR beta V- and J-gene trimming. Follow-up analysis seemed to connect common viral pathogens with several of the most significant clusters identified.

This clonotype was sampled from a woman in her late teens or twenties in good health and CMV-seronegative. The material sequenced was PBMCs. The V and J genes are TRBV5-1 and TRBJ2-3; D unresolved. The CDR3: CANSLGGPTDTQYF. CDR3 DNA: TGCGCCAACAGCTTGGGCGGCCCGACAGATACGCAGTATTTT.